The rows below give T cell receptor beta chains drawn from one sample of a study of blood T cell repertoires in COVID-19. The table came from immunoSEQ multiplex PCR; TCRdb's copy has only in-frame clones and leaves some out. This sample carries about 230,000 clones, 70% to 90% of them seen once, and the ten largest clones take 0.85% to 1%. Sequences were obtained from peripheral blood. Receptors originate from a man aged 40-49 years with acute or convalescent COVID-19. Each CDR3 is given with its conserved first and last residue. The order of the fields is clone size, V gene, J gene, D gene, CDR3 protein, CDR3 DNA. A D gene is named only where the DNA matches it firmly. Clone size is not always given. Where it is, it says once, few, many or a class for expanded clones.

>once|TRBV19|TRBJ1-5|NA
CASNPGVGGQPQHF
TGTGCCAGTAATCCGGGGGTCGGGGGTCAGCCCCAGCATTTT
>few|TRBV19|TRBJ1-1|NA
CASSNPGRSEAFF
TGTGCCAGTAGCAATCCGGGAAGATCTGAAGCTTTCTTT
>NA|TRBV7-3|TRBJ1-2|NA
CASSTRIRYGYTF
TGTGCCAGCAGCACGAGGATAAGATATGGCTACACCTTC
>NA|TRBV29-1|TRBJ1-2|NA
CSVGGGTGIYYGYTF
TGCAGCGTTGGGGGAGGAACAGGAATTTACTATGGCTACACCTTC
>NA|TRBV6-1|TRBJ1-1|NA
CASSERVRSSTEAFF
TGTGCCAGCAGTGAACGAGTCCGTAGTAGCACTGAAGCTTTCTTT
>NA|TRBV29-1|TRBJ1-3|TRBD1
CSVDGRGRYTIYF
TGCAGCGTTGACGGCAGGGGGCGATACACCATATATTTT
>NA|TRBV3-1/TRBV3-2|TRBJ1-1|NA
CASSQLSRGTEAFF
TGTGCCAGCAGCCAACTCTCACGGGGGACTGAAGCTTTCTTT
>once|TRBV6-5|TRBJ1-2|TRBD1
CASSGTGWTF
TGTGCCAGCAGCGGGACAGGTTGGACCTTC
>NA|TRBV18|TRBJ2-3|TRBD1
CASSPPGRDRGLDTQYF
TGTGCCAGCTCACCCCCAGGCCGGGACAGGGGGCTAGATACGCAGTATTTT
>NA|TRBV7-6|TRBJ1-1|NA
CASSPGINTEAFF
TGTGCCAGCAGCCCGGGGATTAACACTGAAGCTTTCTTT
>NA|TRBV15|TRBJ1-3|TRBD1
CATSSWDRGLGAGNTIYF
TGTGCCACCAGCAGCTGGGACAGGGGGCTCGGAGCTGGAAACACCATATATTTT
>few|TRBV4-2|TRBJ1-2|TRBD1
CASSPGQGNGYTF
TGTGCCAGCAGCCCGGGACAGGGGAACGGCTACACCTTC
>NA|TRBV1|TRBJ1-2|NA
CTSSHGVFVQGDRNNYGYTF
TGCACCAGCAGCCATGGTGTGTTCGTACAGGGGGACCGCAATAACTATGGCTACACCTTC
>NA|TRBV9|TRBJ1-6|NA
CASSVDRIDSPLHF
TGTGCCAGCAGCGTAGACAGGATCGATTCACCCCTCCACTTT
>NA|TRBV4-3|TRBJ2-7|NA
CASSPAVLDYEQYF
TGCGCCAGCAGCCCCGCAGTCCTAGACTACGAGCAGTACTTC
>NA|TRBV11-3|TRBJ2-3|TRBD2
CASSSGLAGHPSTDTQYF
TGTGCCAGCAGCTCGGGACTAGCGGGTCACCCTAGCACAGATACGCAGTATTTT
>once|TRBV19|TRBJ2-7|NA
CASSTLDNREQYF
TGTGCCAGTAGTACCCTGGATAACCGGGAACAGTACTTC
>NA|TRBV29-1|TRBJ1-2|NA
CSVRPTGERGYTF
TGCAGCGTTCGGCCCACCGGGGAGAGAGGCTACACCTTC
>NA|TRBV7-2|TRBJ2-2|NA
CASSHPGSYTGELFF
TGTGCCAGCAGCCACCCCGGGTCCTACACCGGGGAGCTGTTTTTT
>NA|TRBV6-2/TRBV6-3|TRBJ1-2|TRBD1
CASSQTTGTGYGYTF
TGTGCCAGCAGTCAAACGACAGGGACAGGCTATGGCTACACCTTC
>NA|TRBV6-5|TRBJ1-1|NA
CASSYIEGTNTEAFF
TGTGCCAGCAGTTACATCGAGGGAACGAACACTGAAGCTTTCTTT
>NA|TRBV30|TRBJ2-5|TRBD2
CAWSVKTSGGFLAQYF
TGTGCCTGGAGTGTGAAGACTAGCGGGGGGTTTTTGGCCCAGTACTTC
>NA|TRBV11-1|TRBJ1-1|NA
CASSTRADIQSAFF
TGTGCCAGCAGCACCCGCGCGGACATACAAAGTGCTTTCTTT
>NA|TRBV9|TRBJ1-6|TRBD1
CASSARDRGLSPLHF
TGTGCCAGCAGCGCCCGGGACAGGGGGCTCTCACCCCTCCACTTT
>NA|TRBV5-8|TRBJ2-1|TRBD2
CASSLWRGGLNEQFF
TGTGCCAGCAGCTTATGGCGGGGGGGACTCAATGAGCAGTTCTTC
>NA|TRBV29-1|TRBJ2-1|NA
CSVSGSSYNEQFF
TGCAGCGTTAGCGGCAGCTCCTACAATGAGCAGTTCTTC
>few|TRBV9|TRBJ1-2|NA
CASSGARGLTDNYGYTF
TGTGCCAGCAGCGGAGCCCGGGGGTTGACAGACAACTATGGCTACACCTTC
>NA|TRBV19|TRBJ2-5|TRBD2
CASSIATSGGPRQETQYF
TGTGCCAGTAGTATCGCTACTAGCGGGGGCCCCCGCCAAGAGACCCAGTACTTC
>NA|TRBV19|TRBJ2-5|NA
CASSTGKTGQETQYF
TGTGCCAGTAGTACCGGGAAAACGGGTCAAGAGACCCAGTACTTC
>NA|TRBV3-1/TRBV3-2|TRBJ2-5|NA
CASSLGQRSQETQYF
TGTGCCAGCAGTTTGGGGCAGCGCTCTCAAGAGACCCAGTACTTC
>NA|TRBV9|TRBJ1-4|NA
CASSAGFGGVPEKLFF
TGTGCCAGCAGCGCAGGGTTTGGGGGGGTCCCTGAAAAACTGTTTTTT
>NA|TRBV5-1|TRBJ2-3|TRBD2
CASTLAGGRENTQYF
TGCGCCAGCACCTTAGCGGGGGGGCGGGAAAATACGCAGTATTTT